The clone carrying this T cell receptor beta chain appeared a few times. Its antigen is still unknown. The CDR3 spans 14 residues. Trimming removed 5 bases from V and 3 bases from J, with 14 bases in between. Germline CDR1 MNHNS, CDR2 SASEGT. The data were taken from a study of cytomegalovirus exposure and HLA in healthy donors. Study-wide findings and caveats: Researchers reported from a later analysis that most CMV-associated TCR beta chains appeared HLA-restricted. The likely explanation for a cluster of highly shared sequence variants was sequencing artifact. In most subjects, TCR beta sequences reportedly gave accurate predictions of HLA-A and HLA-B alleles. Published work reported that the classifier diagnosed cytomegalovirus status with high specificity and sensitivity.

The PCR made use of 60 Vbeta and 13 Jbeta primers. Profiled with immunoSEQ multiplex PCR; TCRdb holds only in-frame clones, not every one. The sample consists of about 190,000 clones, roughly four fifths of them appearing once. Input material: PBMCs. The chain is built from TRBV6-1 and TRBJ2-7, with a tentative D call TRBD1 (6 bases). This receptor was obtained from a young woman in good health and CMV-seropositive. CDR3 nucleotides: TGTGCCAGCAGTCTCTCCGGGACACACTACGAGCAGTACTTC. This codes for CASSLSGTHYEQYF.